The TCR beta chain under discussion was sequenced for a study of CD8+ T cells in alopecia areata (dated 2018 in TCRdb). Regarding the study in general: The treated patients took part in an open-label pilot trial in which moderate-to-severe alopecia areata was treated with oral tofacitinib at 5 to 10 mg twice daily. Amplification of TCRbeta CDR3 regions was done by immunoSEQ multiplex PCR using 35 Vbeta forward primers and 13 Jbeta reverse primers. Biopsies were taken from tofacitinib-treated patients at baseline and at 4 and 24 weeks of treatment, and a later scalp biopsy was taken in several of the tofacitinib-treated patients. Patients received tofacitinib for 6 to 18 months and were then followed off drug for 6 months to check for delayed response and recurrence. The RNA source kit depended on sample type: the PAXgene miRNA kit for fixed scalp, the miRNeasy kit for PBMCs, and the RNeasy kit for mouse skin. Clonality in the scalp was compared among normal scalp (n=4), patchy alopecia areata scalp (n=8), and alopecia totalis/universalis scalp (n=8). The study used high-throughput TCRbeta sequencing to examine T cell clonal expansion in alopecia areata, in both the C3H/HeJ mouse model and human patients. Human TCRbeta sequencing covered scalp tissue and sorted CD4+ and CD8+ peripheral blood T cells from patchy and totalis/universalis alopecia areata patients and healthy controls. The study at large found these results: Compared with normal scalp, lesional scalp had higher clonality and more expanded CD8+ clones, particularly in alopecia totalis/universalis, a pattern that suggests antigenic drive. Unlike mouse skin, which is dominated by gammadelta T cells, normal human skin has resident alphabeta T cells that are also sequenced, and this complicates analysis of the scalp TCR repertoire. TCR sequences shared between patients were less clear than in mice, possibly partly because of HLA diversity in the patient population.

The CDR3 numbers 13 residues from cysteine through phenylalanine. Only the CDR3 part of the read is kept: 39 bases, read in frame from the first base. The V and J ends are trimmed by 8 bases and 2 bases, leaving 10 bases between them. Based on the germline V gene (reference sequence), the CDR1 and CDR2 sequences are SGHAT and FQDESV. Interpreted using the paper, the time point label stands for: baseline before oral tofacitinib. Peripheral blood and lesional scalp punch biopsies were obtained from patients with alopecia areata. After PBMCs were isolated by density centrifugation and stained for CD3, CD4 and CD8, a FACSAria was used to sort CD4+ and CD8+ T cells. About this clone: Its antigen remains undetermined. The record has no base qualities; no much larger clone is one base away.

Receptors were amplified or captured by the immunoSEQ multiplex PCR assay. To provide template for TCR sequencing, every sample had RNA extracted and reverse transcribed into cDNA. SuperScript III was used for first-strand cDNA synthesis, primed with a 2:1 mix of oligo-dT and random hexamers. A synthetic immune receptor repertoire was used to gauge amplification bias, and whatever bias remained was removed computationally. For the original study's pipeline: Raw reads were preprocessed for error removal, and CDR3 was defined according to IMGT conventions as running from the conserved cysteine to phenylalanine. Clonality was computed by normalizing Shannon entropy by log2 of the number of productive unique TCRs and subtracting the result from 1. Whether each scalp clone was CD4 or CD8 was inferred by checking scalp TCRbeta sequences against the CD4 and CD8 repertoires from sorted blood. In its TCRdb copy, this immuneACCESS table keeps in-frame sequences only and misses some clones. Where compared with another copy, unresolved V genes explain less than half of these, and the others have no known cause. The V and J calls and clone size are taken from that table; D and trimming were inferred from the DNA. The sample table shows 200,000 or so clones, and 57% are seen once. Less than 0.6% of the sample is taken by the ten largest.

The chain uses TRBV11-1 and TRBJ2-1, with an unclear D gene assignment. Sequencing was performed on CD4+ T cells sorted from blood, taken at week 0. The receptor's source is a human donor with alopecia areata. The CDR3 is CASARGTYNEQFF. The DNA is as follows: TGTGCCAGCGCCCGTGGGACCTACAATGAGCAGTTCTTC.